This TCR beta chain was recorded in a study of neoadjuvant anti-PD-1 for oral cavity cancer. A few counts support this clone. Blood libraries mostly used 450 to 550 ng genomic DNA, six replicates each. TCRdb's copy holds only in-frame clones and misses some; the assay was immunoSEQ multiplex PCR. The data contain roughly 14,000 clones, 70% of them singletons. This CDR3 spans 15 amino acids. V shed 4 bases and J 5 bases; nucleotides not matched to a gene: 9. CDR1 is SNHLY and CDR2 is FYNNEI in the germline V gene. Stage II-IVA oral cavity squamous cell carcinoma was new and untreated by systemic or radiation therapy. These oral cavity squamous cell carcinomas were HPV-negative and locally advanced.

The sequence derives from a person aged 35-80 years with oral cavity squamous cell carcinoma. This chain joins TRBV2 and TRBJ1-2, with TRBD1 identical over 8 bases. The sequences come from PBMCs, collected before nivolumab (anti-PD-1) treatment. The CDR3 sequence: CASSATPWTGYGYTF. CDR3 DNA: TGTGCCAGCAGTGCGACCCCGTGGACAGGGTATGGCTACACCTTC.